What follows is one T cell receptor beta chain and its context. The data are from a study of blood T cell repertoires in COVID-19. Across the whole study: Sites in the United States, Italy and Spain provided acute and convalescent COVID-19 samples. Sources were T cells, B-cell-depleted T cells, or PBMCs; the material itself was cDNA or gDNA.

The method was immunoSEQ multiplex PCR; TCRdb's version includes in-frame clones alone and lacks a portion of them. The sample carries fewer than 80,000 clones, roughly 89% recorded once. V was cut by 0 bases and J by 1 base, with 10 bases left in between. CDR1 and CDR2 (germline): SGHRS, YFSETQ. This CDR3 region has 15 residues. This clonotype was obtained from a woman aged 45-65 years with active COVID-19. V usage is TRBV5-1 and J usage is TRBJ1-1; D is undetermined. Sample: peripheral blood. CDR3 in DNA: TGCGCCAGCAGCTTGGCGGGGAGGGAGAACACTGAAGCTTTCTTT. It is translated as CASSLAGRENTEAFF.